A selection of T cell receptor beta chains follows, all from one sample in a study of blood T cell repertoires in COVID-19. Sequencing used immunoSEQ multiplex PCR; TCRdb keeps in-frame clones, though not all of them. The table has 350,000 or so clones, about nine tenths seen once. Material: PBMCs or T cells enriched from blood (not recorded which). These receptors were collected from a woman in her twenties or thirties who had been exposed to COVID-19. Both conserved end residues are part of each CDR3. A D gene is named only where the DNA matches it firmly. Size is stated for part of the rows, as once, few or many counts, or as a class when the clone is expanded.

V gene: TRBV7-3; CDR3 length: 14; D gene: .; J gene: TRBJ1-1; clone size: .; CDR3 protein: CASSFQGMNTEAFF; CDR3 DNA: TGTGCCAGCAGCTTTCAGGGTATGAACACTGAAGCTTTCTTT
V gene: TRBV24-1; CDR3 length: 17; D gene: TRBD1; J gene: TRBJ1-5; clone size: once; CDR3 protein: CATSESRGRDSNQPQHF; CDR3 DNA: TGTGCCACCAGTGAGAGCAGGGGGAGAGATAGCAATCAGCCCCAGCATTTT
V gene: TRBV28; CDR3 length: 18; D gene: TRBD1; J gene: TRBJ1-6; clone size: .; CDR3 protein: CASSFPWTGAHYNSPLHF; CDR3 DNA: TGTGCCAGCAGTTTCCCCTGGACAGGGGCCCACTATAATTCACCCCTCCACTTT
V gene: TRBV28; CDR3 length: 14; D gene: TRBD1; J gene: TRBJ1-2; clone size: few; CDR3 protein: CASRRQGRSYGYTF; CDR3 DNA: TGTGCCAGCAGAAGACAGGGGAGAAGCTATGGCTACACCTTC
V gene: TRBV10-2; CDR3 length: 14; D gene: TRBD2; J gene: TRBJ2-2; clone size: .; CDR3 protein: CASRGLAVTGELFF; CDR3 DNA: TGCGCCAGCAGGGGACTAGCGGTCACCGGGGAGCTGTTTTTT
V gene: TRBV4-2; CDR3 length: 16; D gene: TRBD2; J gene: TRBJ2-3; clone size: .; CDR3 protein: CASSQEASGRPDTQYF; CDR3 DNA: TGTGCCAGCAGCCAAGAGGCTAGCGGGAGACCAGATACGCAGTATTTT
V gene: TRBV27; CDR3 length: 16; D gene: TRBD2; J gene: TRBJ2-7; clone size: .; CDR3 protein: CASSFLGLAGVWEQYF; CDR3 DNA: TGTGCCAGCAGTTTCTTGGGACTAGCGGGAGTATGGGAGCAGTACTTC
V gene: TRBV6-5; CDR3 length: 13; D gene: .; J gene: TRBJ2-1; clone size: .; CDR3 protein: CASIFDSVDEQFF; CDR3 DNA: TGTGCCAGCATCTTCGACTCTGTGGATGAGCAGTTCTTC
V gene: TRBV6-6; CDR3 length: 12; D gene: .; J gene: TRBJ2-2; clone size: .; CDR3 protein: CASSSRTGELFF; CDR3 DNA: TGTGCCAGCAGTTCGCGCACCGGGGAGCTGTTTTTT
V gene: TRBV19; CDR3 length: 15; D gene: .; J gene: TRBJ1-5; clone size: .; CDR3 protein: CASSAGGGSNQPQHF; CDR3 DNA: TGTGCCAGTAGTGCGGGGGGAGGCAGCAATCAGCCCCAGCATTTT
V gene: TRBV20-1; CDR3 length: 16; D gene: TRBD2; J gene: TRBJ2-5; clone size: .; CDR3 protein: CSASSGGTSGQETQYF; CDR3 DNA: TGCAGTGCTAGTTCGGGAGGGACTAGCGGCCAAGAGACCCAGTACTTC
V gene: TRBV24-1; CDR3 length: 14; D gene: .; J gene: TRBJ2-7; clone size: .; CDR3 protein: CATSDTRRSYEQYF; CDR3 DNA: TGTGCCACCAGTGATACAAGGCGGTCCTACGAGCAGTACTTC
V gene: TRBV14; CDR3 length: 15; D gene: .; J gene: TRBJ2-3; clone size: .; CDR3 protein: CASSQSGRRTDTQYF; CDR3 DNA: TGTGCCAGCAGCCAATCCGGTAGGAGGACAGATACGCAGTATTTT
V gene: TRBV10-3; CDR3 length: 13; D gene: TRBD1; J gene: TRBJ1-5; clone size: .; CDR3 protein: CAINDRGNQPQHF; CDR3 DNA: TGTGCCATCAATGACAGGGGGAATCAGCCCCAGCATTTT
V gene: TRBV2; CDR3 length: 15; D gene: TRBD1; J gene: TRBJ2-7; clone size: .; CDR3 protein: CASSEGDSLSYEQYF; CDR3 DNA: TGTGCCAGCAGTGAGGGGGACAGCCTCTCCTACGAGCAGTACTTC
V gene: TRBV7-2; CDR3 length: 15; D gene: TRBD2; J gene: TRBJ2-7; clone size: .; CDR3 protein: CASSLAGGYTYEQYF; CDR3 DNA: TGTGCCAGCAGCTTAGCGGGAGGGTATACCTACGAGCAGTACTTC
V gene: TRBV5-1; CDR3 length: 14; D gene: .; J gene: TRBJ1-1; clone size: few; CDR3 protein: CASSLAPGNTEAFF; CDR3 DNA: TGCGCCAGCAGCTTGGCCCCAGGGAACACTGAAGCTTTCTTT
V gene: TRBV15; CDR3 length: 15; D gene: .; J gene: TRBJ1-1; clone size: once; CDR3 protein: CATSRDLLMNTEAFF; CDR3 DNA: TGTGCCACCAGCAGAGATCTTCTAATGAACACTGAAGCTTTCTTT
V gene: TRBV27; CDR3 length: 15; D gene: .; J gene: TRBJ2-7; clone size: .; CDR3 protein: CASSFTGTSPYEQYF; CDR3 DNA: TGTGCCAGCAGTTTCACAGGGACCTCACCCTACGAGCAGTACTTC
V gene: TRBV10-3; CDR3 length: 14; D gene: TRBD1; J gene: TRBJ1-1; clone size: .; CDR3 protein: CAARQGTEDTEAFF; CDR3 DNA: TGTGCCGCCCGACAGGGGACCGAAGACACTGAAGCTTTCTTT
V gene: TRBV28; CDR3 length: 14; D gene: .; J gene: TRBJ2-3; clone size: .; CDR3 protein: CASSLSQGRDTQYF; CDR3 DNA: TGTGCCAGCAGTTTATCGCAGGGAAGAGATACGCAGTATTTT
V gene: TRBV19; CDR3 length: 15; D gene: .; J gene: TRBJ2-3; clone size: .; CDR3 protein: CASSIFRGWTDTQYF; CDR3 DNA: TGTGCCAGTAGTATCTTCAGGGGCTGGACAGATACGCAGTATTTT
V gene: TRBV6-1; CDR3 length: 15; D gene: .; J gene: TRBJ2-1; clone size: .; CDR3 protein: CASSEVGTKYNEQFF; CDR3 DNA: TGTGCCAGCAGTGAAGTTGGAACTAAGTACAATGAGCAGTTCTTC
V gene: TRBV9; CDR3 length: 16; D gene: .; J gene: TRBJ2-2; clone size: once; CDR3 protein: CASSAQGFPNTGELFF; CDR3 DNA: TGTGCCAGCAGCGCACAGGGATTCCCGAACACCGGGGAGCTGTTTTTT
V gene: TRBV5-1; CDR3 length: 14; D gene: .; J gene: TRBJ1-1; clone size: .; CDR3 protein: CASRPRDRVTEAFF; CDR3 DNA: TGCGCCAGCAGGCCCAGGGATCGGGTCACTGAAGCTTTCTTT
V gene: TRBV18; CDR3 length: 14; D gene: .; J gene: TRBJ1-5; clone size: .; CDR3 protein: CASSPMGEVQPQHF; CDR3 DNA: TGTGCCAGCTCACCTATGGGGGAGGTTCAGCCCCAGCATTTT